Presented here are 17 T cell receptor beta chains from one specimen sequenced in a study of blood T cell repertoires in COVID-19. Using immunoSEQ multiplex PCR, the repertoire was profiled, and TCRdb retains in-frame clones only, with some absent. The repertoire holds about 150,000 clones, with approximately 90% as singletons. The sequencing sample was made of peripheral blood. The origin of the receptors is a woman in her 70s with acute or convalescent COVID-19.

CDR3 in amino acids: CASSPTGNEQFF. In DNA, the CDR3 is TGTGCCAGCAGCCCCACGGGGAATGAGCAGTTCTTC. V gene TRBV11-3 combines with J gene TRBJ2-1; possible D gene TRBD2, 5 bases. This CDR3 region has 12 residues. CDR1 and CDR2 (germline): SGHNT, YENEEA. V gave up 5 bases and J gave up 7 bases, with 9 bases separating them.

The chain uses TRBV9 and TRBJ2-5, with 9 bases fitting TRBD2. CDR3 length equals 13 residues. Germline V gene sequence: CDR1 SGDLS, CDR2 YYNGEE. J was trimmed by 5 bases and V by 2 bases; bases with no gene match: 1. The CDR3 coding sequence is TGTGCCAGCAGCGTGCTAGCGGGGGAGACCCAGTACTTC. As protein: CASSVLAGETQYF.

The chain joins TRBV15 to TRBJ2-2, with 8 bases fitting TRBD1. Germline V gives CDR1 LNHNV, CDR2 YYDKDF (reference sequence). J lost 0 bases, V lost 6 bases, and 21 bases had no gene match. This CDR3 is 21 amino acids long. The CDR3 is CATRWARDRSPGLANTGELFF. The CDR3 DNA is TGTGCCACCAGGTGGGCCCGGGACAGGTCGCCCGGACTCGCGAACACCGGGGAGCTGTTTTTT.

DNA for the CDR3: TGTGCCAGCAGTTCAGTCTTCCCATCCTACAATGAGCAGTTCTTC. Residues: CASSSVFPSYNEQFF. The chain combines TRBV28 with TRBJ2-1; unclear D gene. The CDR3 totals 15 residues. CDR1 and CDR2 from the germline V gene are MDHEN and SYDVKM. V lost 4 bases to trimming and J lost 1 base, with 11 bases between them. Together with reference TRBV28 and TRBJ2-1, the CDR3 gives the full variable domain: DVKVTQSSRYLVKRTGEKVFLECVQDMDHENMFWYRQDPGLGLRLIYFSYDVKMKEKGDIPEGYSVSREKKERFSLILESASTNQTSMYLCASSSVFPSYNEQFFGPGTRLTVL.

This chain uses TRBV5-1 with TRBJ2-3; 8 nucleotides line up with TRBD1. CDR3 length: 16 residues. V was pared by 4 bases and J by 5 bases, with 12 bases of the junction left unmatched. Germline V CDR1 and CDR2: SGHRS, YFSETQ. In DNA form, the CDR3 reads TGCGCCAGCAGCCGATCGCAGGGGGCGCCAGGAGATACGCAGTATTTT. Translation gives CASSRSQGAPGDTQYF.

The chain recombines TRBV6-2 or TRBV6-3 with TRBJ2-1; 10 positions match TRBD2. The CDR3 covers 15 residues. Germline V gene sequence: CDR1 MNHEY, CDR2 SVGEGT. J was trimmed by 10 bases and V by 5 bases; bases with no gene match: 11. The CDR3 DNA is TGTGCCAGCAGTGCGCTAGCGGGGGTAACGGGGGAGCAGTTCTTC. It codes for CASSALAGVTGEQFF.

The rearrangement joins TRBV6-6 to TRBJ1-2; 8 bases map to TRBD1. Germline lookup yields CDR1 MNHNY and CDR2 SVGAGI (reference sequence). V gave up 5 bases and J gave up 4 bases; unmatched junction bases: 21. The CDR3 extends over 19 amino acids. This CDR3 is CASSPPRDRPGERGYGYTF. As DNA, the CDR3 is TGTGCCAGCAGTCCCCCCAGGGACAGGCCGGGGGAAAGGGGCTATGGCTACACCTTC.

CDR3 DNA: TGCGCCAGCAGCTTGGGGACTACCTATCAAGAGACCCAGTACTTC. This encodes CASSLGTTYQETQYF. J is TRBJ2-5 and V is TRBV5-1, with D possibly being TRBD2 (6 bases). The ends were cut back, 0 bases at V and 2 bases at J, with 11 bases in the middle. Germline V gene sequence: CDR1 SGHRS, CDR2 YFSETQ. The CDR3 consists of 15 residues. The whole variable domain, remainder taken from reference TRBV5-1 and TRBJ2-5, is KAGVTQTPRYLIKTRGQQVTLSCSPISGHRSVSWYQQTPGQGLQFLFEYFSETQRNKGNFPGRFSGRQFSNSRSEMNVSTLELGDSALYLCASSLGTTYQETQYFGPGTRLLVL.

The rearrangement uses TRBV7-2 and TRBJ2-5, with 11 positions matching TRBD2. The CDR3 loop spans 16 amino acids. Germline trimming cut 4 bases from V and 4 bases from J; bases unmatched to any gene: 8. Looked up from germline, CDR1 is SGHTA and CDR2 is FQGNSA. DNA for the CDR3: TGTGCCAGCAGCTCCCAGACCGGGACTAGCGGAGAGACCCAGTACTTC. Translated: CASSSQTGTSGETQYF.

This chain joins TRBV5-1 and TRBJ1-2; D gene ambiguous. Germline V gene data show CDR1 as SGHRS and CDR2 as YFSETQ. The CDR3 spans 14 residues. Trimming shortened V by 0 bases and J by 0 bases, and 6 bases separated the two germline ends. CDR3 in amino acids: CASSLERANYGYTF. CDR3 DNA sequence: TGCGCCAGCAGCTTGGAGAGAGCTAACTATGGCTACACCTTC.

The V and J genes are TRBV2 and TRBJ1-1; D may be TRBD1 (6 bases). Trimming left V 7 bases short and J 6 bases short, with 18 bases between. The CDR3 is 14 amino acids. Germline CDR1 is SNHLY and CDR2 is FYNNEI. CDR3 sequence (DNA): TGTGCCAGCAAGTTTGGGGGGGGCAACGCTGAAGCTTTCTTT. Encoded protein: CASKFGGGNAEAFF.

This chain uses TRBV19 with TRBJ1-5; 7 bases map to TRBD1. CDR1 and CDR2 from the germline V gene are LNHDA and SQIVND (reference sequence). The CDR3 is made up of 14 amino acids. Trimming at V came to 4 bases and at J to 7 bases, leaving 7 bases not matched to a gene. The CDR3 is CASSTWTGIQPQHF. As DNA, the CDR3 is TGTGCCAGTAGTACCTGGACAGGAATCCAGCCCCAGCATTTT. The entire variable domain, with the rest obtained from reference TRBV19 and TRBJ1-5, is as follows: DGGITQSPKYLFRKEGQNVTLSCEQNLNHDAMYWYRQDPGQGLRLIYYSQIVNDFQKGDIAEGYSVSREKKESFPLTVTSAQKNPTAFYLCASSTWTGIQPQHFGDGTRLSIL.

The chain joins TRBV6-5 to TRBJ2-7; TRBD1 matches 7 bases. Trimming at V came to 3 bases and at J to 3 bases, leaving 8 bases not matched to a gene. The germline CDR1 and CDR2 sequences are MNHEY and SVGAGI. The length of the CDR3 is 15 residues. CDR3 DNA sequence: TGTGCCAGCAGTTATAAGTCAGGGGGAATCTACGAGCAGTACGTC. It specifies CASSYKSGGIYEQYV.

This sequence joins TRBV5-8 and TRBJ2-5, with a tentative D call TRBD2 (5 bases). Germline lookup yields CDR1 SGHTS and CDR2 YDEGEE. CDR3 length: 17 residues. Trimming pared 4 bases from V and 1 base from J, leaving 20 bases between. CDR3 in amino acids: CASSNDRRQKTQETQYF. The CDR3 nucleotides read TGTGCCAGCAGCAATGATCGGAGGCAAAAAACCCAAGAGACCCAGTACTTC.

The CDR3 is CASSTTGAYGNTIYF. CDR3 in DNA: TGCGCCAGCAGCACCACAGGGGCCTACGGAAACACCATATATTTT. The V and J genes are TRBV5-1 and TRBJ1-3, with 7 bases identical to TRBD1. The germline V gene encodes CDR1 SGHRS and CDR2 YFSETQ. The V and J ends lost 4 bases and 4 bases, in that order; junction bases with no gene match: 8. CDR3 length: 15 amino acids.

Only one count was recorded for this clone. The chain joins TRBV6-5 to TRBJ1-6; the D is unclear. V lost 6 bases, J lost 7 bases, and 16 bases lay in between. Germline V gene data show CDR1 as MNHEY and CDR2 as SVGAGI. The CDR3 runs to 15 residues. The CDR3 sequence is CASRYLTDPNSPLHF. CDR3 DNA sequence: TGTGCCAGCAGATACCTGACTGACCCGAATTCACCCCTCCACTTT.

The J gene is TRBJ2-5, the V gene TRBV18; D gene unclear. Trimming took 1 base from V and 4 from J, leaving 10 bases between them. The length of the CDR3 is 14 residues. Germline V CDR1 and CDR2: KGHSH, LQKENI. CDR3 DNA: TGTGCCAGCTCACCACAATCTTCCCGAGAGACCCAGTACTTC. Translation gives CASSPQSSRETQYF.